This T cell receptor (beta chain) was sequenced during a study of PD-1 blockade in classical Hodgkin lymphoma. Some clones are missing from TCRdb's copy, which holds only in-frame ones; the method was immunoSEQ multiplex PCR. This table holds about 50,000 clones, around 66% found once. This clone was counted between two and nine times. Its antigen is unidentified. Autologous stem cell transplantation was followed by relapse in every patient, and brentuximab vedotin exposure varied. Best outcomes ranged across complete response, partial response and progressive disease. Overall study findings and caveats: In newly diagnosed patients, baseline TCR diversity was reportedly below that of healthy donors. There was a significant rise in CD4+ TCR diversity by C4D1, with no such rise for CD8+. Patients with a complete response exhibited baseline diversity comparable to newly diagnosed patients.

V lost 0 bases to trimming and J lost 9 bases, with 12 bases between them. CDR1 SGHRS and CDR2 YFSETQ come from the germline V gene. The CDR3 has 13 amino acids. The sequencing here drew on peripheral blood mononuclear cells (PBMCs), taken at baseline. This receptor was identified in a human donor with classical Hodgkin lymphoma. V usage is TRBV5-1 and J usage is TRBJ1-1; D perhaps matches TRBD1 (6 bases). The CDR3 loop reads CASSLAEGGKAFF. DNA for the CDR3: TGCGCCAGCAGCTTGGCCGAAGGGGGTAAAGCTTTCTTT.